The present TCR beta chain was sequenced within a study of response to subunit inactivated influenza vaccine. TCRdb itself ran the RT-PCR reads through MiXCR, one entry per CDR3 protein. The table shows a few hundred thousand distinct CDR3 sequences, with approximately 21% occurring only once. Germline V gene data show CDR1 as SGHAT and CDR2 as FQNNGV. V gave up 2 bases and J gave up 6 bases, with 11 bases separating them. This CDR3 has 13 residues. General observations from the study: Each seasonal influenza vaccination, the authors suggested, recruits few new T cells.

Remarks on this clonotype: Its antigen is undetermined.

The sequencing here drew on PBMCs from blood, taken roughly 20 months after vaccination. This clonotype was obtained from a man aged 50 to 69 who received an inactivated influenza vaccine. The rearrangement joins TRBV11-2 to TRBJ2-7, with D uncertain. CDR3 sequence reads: CASSLTGPGEQYF. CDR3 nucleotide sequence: TGTGCCAGCAGCTTAACGGGCCCGGGCGAGCAGTACTTC.